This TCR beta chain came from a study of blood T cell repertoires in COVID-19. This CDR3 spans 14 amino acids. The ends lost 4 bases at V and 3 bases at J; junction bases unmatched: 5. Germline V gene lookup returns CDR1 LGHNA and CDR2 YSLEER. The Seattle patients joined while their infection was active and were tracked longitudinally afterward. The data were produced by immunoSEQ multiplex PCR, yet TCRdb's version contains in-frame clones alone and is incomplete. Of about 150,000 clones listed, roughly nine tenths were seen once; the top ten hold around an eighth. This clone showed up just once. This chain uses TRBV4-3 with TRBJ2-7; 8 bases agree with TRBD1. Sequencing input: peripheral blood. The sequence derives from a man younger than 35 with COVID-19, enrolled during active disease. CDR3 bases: TGCGCCAGCAGCCCTACAGGGGGATTCTACGAGCAGTACTTC. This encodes CASSPTGGFYEQYF.